The present entry profiles one T cell receptor beta chain with its context. Profiling relied on immunoSEQ multiplex PCR, and the TCRdb table lists in-frame clones only, not all of them. The sample contains under 50,000 clones, 60% to 80% of which appear only once. This entry comes from a study of blood T cell repertoires in COVID-19. About the research overall: Sources were T cells, B-cell-depleted T cells, or PBMCs; the material itself was cDNA or gDNA.

After removal of 5 bases from V and 7 bases from J, the junction contained 8 bases not matched to a gene. The CDR3 is made up of 15 amino acids. Germline CDR1 LNHNV, CDR2 YYDKDF (reference sequence). This clonotype originated in a human donor with active or convalescent COVID-19. The donor label of this sample is uncertain. This chain uses TRBV15 with TRBJ2-2, with 9 bases that match TRBD1. Sequenced material: peripheral blood. The chain's CDR3 is CATSRTGGWGGELFF. The DNA of the CDR3 is TGTGCCACCAGCCGAACAGGGGGCTGGGGCGGGGAGCTGTTTTTT.